This T cell receptor beta chain was profiled in a study of tumor-infiltrating lymphocytes in primary liver carcinoma (TCRdb year 2017). About the study as a whole: Between November 2015 and early 2016, 4 or 5 patients in China with histopathologically diagnosed primary liver carcinoma had surgical resection. Of the five patients, three men and two women aged 30 to 69 years, four had hepatocellular carcinoma and one had combined HCC and intrahepatic cholangiocarcinoma. The five patients had tumors staged T1-T3 N0M0, with maximum diameters ranging from roughly 4.2 to 11 cm. Roughly 3.5 to 7.5 million productive TCRbeta reads were obtained per sample, and no significant difference in read depth was found between tissue types. Across five regions of each liver tumor, along with adjacent normal tissue and blood, the study brought together TCRbeta repertoire sequencing, expression microarrays and whole-exome sequencing. A total of 35 specimens from 5 patients underwent TCRbeta repertoire sequencing, comprising 25 tumor regions, 5 adjacent noncancerous liver tissues and 5 peripheral blood samples. Repertoires from technical replicates were highly reproducible, with mean shared-clone rates approximately 0.88 and correlation coefficients above 0.95.

The CDR1 and CDR2 encoded by the germline V gene (reference sequence) are GTSNPN and SVGIG. The CDR3 contains 13 residues, cysteine and phenylalanine counted. The DNA shown is the 39-base CDR3, in frame from base 1. Trimming at the junction amounts to 4 bases on V and 4 bases on J, and the germline ends lie 13 bases apart. TCRbeta-specific cDNA was reverse-transcribed from 500 ng total RNA using a constant-region primer and ProtoScript II reverse transcriptase. TCRbeta libraries were built with three nested multiplex PCR rounds, a slightly modified ARM-PCR procedure. Multiplex TRBV1-TRBV30 forward primers and a Cbeta reverse primer were used in the first two PCR rounds, each of which was run for approximately 9 cycles. Sample barcodes and Illumina adapters were added in a final 25-cycle PCR using Deep VentR polymerase. Amplicons of 200-500 bp were gel-purified with a QIAquick gel extraction kit before sequencing. An Illumina HiSeq 2500 was used to sequence the TCRbeta amplicons with 250-bp paired-end reads. Concerning the study's data processing: Reads were quality-trimmed with Trimmomatic v0.33, and paired reads were merged with FLASH v1.2.11 to recover full CDR3 sequences. V, D and J germline segments were assigned to the rearranged TCRbeta sequences using MiGEC v1.2.1b. Clonotype statistics and Shannon-Wiener diversity indices were computed with VDJtools v1.0.0. Except for diversity analysis, only the 250 most abundant clonotypes of each sample were used in subsequent analyses to reduce sampling bias. The public sequencing data were trimmed at Q25 with fastp and processed into clonotypes with MiXCR by TCRdb, which kept only in-frame beta chains. Duplicate CDR3 protein sequences are folded into a single record with the most common DNA and genes. Here the V and J calls rest on TCRdb's processing, not on the authors' analysis. Here the sample has 300,000 to 400,000 distinct CDR3 sequences; about 61% occur a single time. The biggest ten clones account for 5.5% to 7% of the sample.

TRIzol reagent was used to extract blood RNA from unsorted whole blood, while the DNeasy Blood & Tissue kit provided the germline DNA. Patients had chronic HBV infection and were treatment-naive at sampling. Approximately 3.8 milliliters of peripheral blood were collected into K2EDTA tubes before surgery. General study outcomes and caveats: Because the samples were bulk and unsorted, CD4+ and CD8+ T cell repertoires could not be compared. Pairs of tumor regions showed greater repertoire overlap (mean about 35%) than tumor-adjacent pairs (roughly 17%) or tumor-blood pairs (about 15%), which is consistent with antigen-driven expansion. A significantly larger repertoire fraction was made up by the top 250 clones in tumors than in blood (p = 0.039). With just four or five patients in the study, the authors point out that the findings should be validated in a larger study. Only the TCR beta chain was sequenced, so true repertoire diversity is likely underestimated because unpaired alpha chains were not captured.

About this clonotype itself: It has no known antigen specificity. There are no base qualities to consult, and no much larger clone falls within one base.

This clonotype was sampled from a man aged 40-50 years with primary liver carcinoma and hepatitis B virus infection. Recombination connected TRBV30 to TRBJ2-5; the D gene is perhaps TRBD2, from 6 matching bases. Sequences were obtained from peripheral blood. The sequenced DNA is TGTGCCTGGACTCTGCGGGATTCAGAGACCCAGTACTTC. The translation is CAWTLRDSETQYF.